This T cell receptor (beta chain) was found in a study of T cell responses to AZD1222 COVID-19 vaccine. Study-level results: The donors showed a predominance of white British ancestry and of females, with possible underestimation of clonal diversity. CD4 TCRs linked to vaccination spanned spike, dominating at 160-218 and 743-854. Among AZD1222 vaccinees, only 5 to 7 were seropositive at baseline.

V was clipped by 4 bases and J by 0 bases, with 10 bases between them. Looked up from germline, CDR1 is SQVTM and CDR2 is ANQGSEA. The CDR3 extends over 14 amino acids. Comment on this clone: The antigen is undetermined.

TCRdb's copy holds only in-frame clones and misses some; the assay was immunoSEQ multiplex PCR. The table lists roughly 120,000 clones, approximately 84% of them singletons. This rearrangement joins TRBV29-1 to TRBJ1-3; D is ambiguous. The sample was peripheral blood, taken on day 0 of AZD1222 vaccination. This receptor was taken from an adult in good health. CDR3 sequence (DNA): TGCAGCGTTGGGCTGGGAGGCTCTGGAAACACCATATATTTT. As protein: CSVGLGGSGNTIYF.